Listed below are T cell receptor beta chains from one sample, sequenced in a study of post-analysis software for immune sequencing data. TCRdb reprocessed the PCR reads with MiXCR, giving one entry per CDR3 protein. Here the sample spans roughly 200,000 distinct CDR3 sequences, 25% to 30% being singletons. The sample comprised blood. These receptors were taken from a girl under 18 with multiple sclerosis. Each CDR3 is given with its conserved first and last residue. D genes are given only for firm matches. Clone size appears in some rows only: once, few, many, or a class for an expanded clone.

j_gene,d_gene,abundance,v_gene,CDR3nt,CDR3aa
TRBJ2-1,-,-,TRBV18,TGTGCCAGCTCACCCAACCCGGGTGATGAGCAGTTCTTC,CASSPNPGDEQFF
TRBJ2-5,-,many,TRBV12-3/TRBV12-4,TGTGCCAGCAGTTGGGACGGCGGTGGAGAGACCCAGTACTTC,CASSWDGGGETQYF
TRBJ2-7,TRBD2,many,TRBV5-5,TGTGCCAGCAGCTTGGGGCTAGCGGAAACCTACGAGCAGTACTTC,CASSLGLAETYEQYF
TRBJ1-2,-,-,TRBV20-1,TGCAGTGCCCCCTTTGAGCCGGGACGGGAGGACTATGGCTACACCTTC,CSAPFEPGREDYGYTF
TRBJ2-1,TRBD1,many,TRBV6-2/TRBV6-3,TGTGCCAGCAGTAGCAGGACAGGGTGGTTCTTC,CASSSRTGWFF
TRBJ1-1,-,-,TRBV3-1,TGTGCCAGCAGCCACGTAGGTGAAGCTTTCTTT,CASSHVGEAFF
TRBJ2-1,TRBD2,few,TRBV20-1,TGCAGTGCTAGAACCGGGACTAGCGGAGAGCAGTTCTTC,CSARTGTSGEQFF
TRBJ2-3,-,many,TRBV5-1,TGCGCCAGCAGCTTGGGGGACGCCAGAGGTGATACGCAGTATTTT,CASSLGDARGDTQYF
TRBJ1-2,TRBD1,many,TRBV28,TGTGCCAGCAGTTTTCAGGGGGCAGTCTATGGCTACACCTTC,CASSFQGAVYGYTF
TRBJ2-5,TRBD2,many,TRBV10-2,TGCGCCAGCAGCCGAACTAGCGAGCAAGAGACCCAGTACTTC,CASSRTSEQETQYF